This is a list of T cell receptor beta chains from one sample in a study of identical twins. TCRdb re-called the 5' RACE reads with MiXCR, one entry per CDR3 protein. This table has about 340,000 distinct CDR3 sequences, roughly 10% appearing once. Sample: naive T cells sorted from blood. These receptors were obtained from a woman between 50 and 59 years old in good health. Each CDR3 is given without its conserved first and last residue. The listing skips clone size in some rows; elsewhere it reads once, few, many or a size class.

v_call: TRBV20-1; clone_size: many; cdr3_aa: SASHGQVYEETEAF
v_call: TRBV7-9; clone_size: few; cdr3_aa: ASSLPRGSQKQF
v_call: TRBV2; clone_size: few; cdr3_aa: ASSWDRGRDEQF
v_call: TRBV2; clone_size: NA; cdr3_aa: ASEQTGSDTGELF
v_call: TRBV5-1; clone_size: few; cdr3_aa: ASSLRQGQNEQF
v_call: TRBV5-1; clone_size: few; cdr3_aa: ASSLGPLSTYNEQF
v_call: TRBV7-2; clone_size: few; cdr3_aa: ASSLTSGHNEQF
v_call: TRBV4-1; clone_size: many; cdr3_aa: ASSHQLGREQF
v_call: TRBV6-5; clone_size: NA; cdr3_aa: ASSLTSVLGTEAF
v_call: TRBV5-1; clone_size: NA; cdr3_aa: ASSFRGANEQF
v_call: TRBV12-3/TRBV12-4; clone_size: few; cdr3_aa: ASSRGGSGANVLT
v_call: TRBV19; clone_size: NA; cdr3_aa: ASSIGPANTGELF
v_call: TRBV5-1; clone_size: many; cdr3_aa: ASSISGTILYNEQF
v_call: TRBV28; clone_size: few; cdr3_aa: ASSLTSGSLGGETQY
v_call: TRBV24-1; clone_size: many; cdr3_aa: ATGRLAGSTDTQY
v_call: TRBV29-1; clone_size: many; cdr3_aa: SVAGTGEEQF
v_call: TRBV11-2; clone_size: many; cdr3_aa: ASSYTNTQY
v_call: TRBV6-1; clone_size: few; cdr3_aa: ASSEVLQGRGF
v_call: TRBV29-1; clone_size: many; cdr3_aa: SVGRDFGQPQH
v_call: TRBV3-1; clone_size: few; cdr3_aa: ASSQGWQGLAF
v_call: TRBV29-1; clone_size: many; cdr3_aa: SVGTRESTNEQF
v_call: TRBV2; clone_size: NA; cdr3_aa: ASSEAGPGTSDHEQF
v_call: TRBV18; clone_size: many; cdr3_aa: ASSPPEGLQETQY
v_call: TRBV12-3/TRBV12-4; clone_size: NA; cdr3_aa: ASSSPRLAEWGMGEQF
v_call: TRBV27; clone_size: many; cdr3_aa: ATGDRASTDTQY
v_call: TRBV5-1; clone_size: few; cdr3_aa: ASSFSGRVGNEQF
v_call: TRBV29-1; clone_size: NA; cdr3_aa: SVEGTSGGDRYNEQF
v_call: TRBV2; clone_size: NA; cdr3_aa: ASSFVREPSYEQY
v_call: TRBV5-1; clone_size: few; cdr3_aa: ASSLDASGGRDTQY
v_call: TRBV10-3; clone_size: few; cdr3_aa: AISQFRGHLLGANVLT
v_call: TRBV6-5; clone_size: few; cdr3_aa: ASSYSQGAGEQY
v_call: TRBV3-1; clone_size: NA; cdr3_aa: ASSQGIEAF
v_call: TRBV12-3/TRBV12-4; clone_size: NA; cdr3_aa: ASGRTASTDTQY
v_call: TRBV9; clone_size: many; cdr3_aa: ASSGGGSESYEQY
v_call: TRBV27; clone_size: many; cdr3_aa: ASSLPTPAGYEQY
v_call: TRBV12-3/TRBV12-4; clone_size: NA; cdr3_aa: ASSRQGVDGYT
v_call: TRBV28; clone_size: NA; cdr3_aa: ASSTTSGRAFLDTQY
v_call: TRBV24-1; clone_size: many; cdr3_aa: ATSDPGRSQPQH
v_call: TRBV29-1; clone_size: few; cdr3_aa: SVFSGRSYEQY
v_call: TRBV10-2; clone_size: many; cdr3_aa: ASSEIIGLGYT
v_call: TRBV10-3; clone_size: many; cdr3_aa: AITEFENSPLH
v_call: TRBV20-1; clone_size: NA; cdr3_aa: SARREGRKDNEQF
v_call: TRBV5-1; clone_size: few; cdr3_aa: ASSAGILNTGELF
v_call: TRBV20-1; clone_size: few; cdr3_aa: SARPPGGTYNEQF
v_call: TRBV11-1; clone_size: NA; cdr3_aa: ASSQEGRDGTYEQY
v_call: TRBV10-3; clone_size: NA; cdr3_aa: AISAATSGNTIY
v_call: TRBV6-5; clone_size: many; cdr3_aa: ASSPGGAEQY
v_call: TRBV27; clone_size: few; cdr3_aa: ASSLGLSHTGELF
v_call: TRBV7-6; clone_size: few; cdr3_aa: ASSLRRDSPSTDTQY
v_call: TRBV19; clone_size: few; cdr3_aa: ASSVSRNTEAF
v_call: TRBV18; clone_size: many; cdr3_aa: ASSPKTSGELF
v_call: TRBV5-1; clone_size: NA; cdr3_aa: ASSLSAAQETQY
v_call: TRBV20-1; clone_size: many; cdr3_aa: SASGIQQETQY
v_call: TRBV5-1; clone_size: few; cdr3_aa: ASREGELYEQF